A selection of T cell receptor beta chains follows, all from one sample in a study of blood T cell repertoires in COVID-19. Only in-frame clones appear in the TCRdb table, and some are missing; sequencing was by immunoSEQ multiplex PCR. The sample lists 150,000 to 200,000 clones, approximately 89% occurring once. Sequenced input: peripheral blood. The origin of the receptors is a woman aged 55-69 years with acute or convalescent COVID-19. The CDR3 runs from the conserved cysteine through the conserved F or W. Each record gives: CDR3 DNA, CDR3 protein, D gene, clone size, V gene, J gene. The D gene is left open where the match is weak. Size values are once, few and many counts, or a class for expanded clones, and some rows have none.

TGTGCCTGGAGGTCAACCGGGACAGGGGGCAATCAGCCCCAGCATTTT	CAWRSTGTGGNQPQHF	TRBD1	.	TRBV30	TRBJ1-5
TGTGCCAGCAGGAGAACTAGCGGGCCGTACAATGAGCAGTTCTTC	CASRRTSGPYNEQFF	TRBD2	.	TRBV28	TRBJ2-1
TGTGCCAGCTCAAGTACAGGGGCTGGAAACACCATATATTTT	CASSSTGAGNTIYF	TRBD1	.	TRBV18	TRBJ1-3
TGTGCCAGCAGCTTGGAGCGGTACACTGAAGCTTTCTTT	CASSLERYTEAFF	.	.	TRBV5-4	TRBJ1-1
TGTGCCAGCAGCCAAGTGAACGAAGAGGGCTATGGCTACACCTTC	CASSQVNEEGYGYTF	.	.	TRBV3-1/TRBV3-2	TRBJ1-2
TGTGCCAGATCGCCTCAGGGGGCCTATGGCTACACCTTC	CARSPQGAYGYTF	TRBD1	.	TRBV2	TRBJ1-2
TGTGCCAGCAGCCCCCGGACTGGGAATGAGCAGTTCTTC	CASSPRTGNEQFF	.	.	TRBV7-9	TRBJ2-1
TGTGCCAGCAGCCAAGGGGGAGGAGGGGCCTACGAGCAGTACTTC	CASSQGGGGAYEQYF	.	.	TRBV3-1/TRBV3-2	TRBJ2-7
TGTGCCAGCAGTTACAGGAGGGCAGCTGACACTGAAGCTTTCTTT	CASSYRRAADTEAFF	.	.	TRBV6-5	TRBJ1-1
TGTGCCACCAGTGACTCAAGGACAGCTCGCTATGGCTACACCTTC	CATSDSRTARYGYTF	.	.	TRBV24-1	TRBJ1-2
TGTGCCAGCAGCTGGGGAGGGGACACTGAAGCTTTCTTT	CASSWGGDTEAFF	.	.	TRBV5-6	TRBJ1-1
TGTGCCAGCAGCCAAGACCCTAGCGGGGAAGAGACCCAGTACTTC	CASSQDPSGEETQYF	TRBD2	.	TRBV3-1/TRBV3-2	TRBJ2-5
TGTGCCAGCAGCCAAGATCCAAAAACGGCAACTAATGAAAAACTGTTTTTT	CASSQDPKTATNEKLFF	.	.	TRBV4-2	TRBJ1-4
TGCGCCAGCAGCGAGGGACAGGGGCCCGGCTACACCTTC	CASSEGQGPGYTF	TRBD1	.	TRBV5-1	TRBJ1-2
TGTGCCAGCAGCAAGTGGGGGGGGCTCGAGCAGTACTTC	CASSKWGGLEQYF	.	.	TRBV27	TRBJ2-7
TGCGCCAGCAGCCCACAGGGCAGGGAGCTGTTTTTT	CASSPQGRELFF	.	once	TRBV5-1	TRBJ2-2
TGTGCCAGCAGCCCCCTAGGGGCCAGCCGGTACGAGCAGTACTTC	CASSPLGASRYEQYF	.	once	TRBV7-6	TRBJ2-7
TGTGCCAGCAGCCGTGAGTTACAGGGAATGGGTGAAAAACTGTTTTTT	CASSRELQGMGEKLFF	.	.	TRBV7-8	TRBJ1-4
TGTGCCAGCAGCACGGGACAGGGGTACCCCAATGAGCAGTTCTTC	CASSTGQGYPNEQFF	TRBD1	.	TRBV3-1/TRBV3-2	TRBJ2-1
TGCGCCAGCAGCCGCCTGACTAGCGGCCTTCAAGAGACCCAGTACTTC	CASSRLTSGLQETQYF	TRBD2	.	TRBV5-1	TRBJ2-5
TGTGCCAGCAGTGCCGGGACAGACAACTATGGCTACACCTTC	CASSAGTDNYGYTF	TRBD1	.	TRBV2	TRBJ1-2
TGTGCCAGCAGCCAGGCAGTGAACACTGAAGCTTTCTTT	CASSQAVNTEAFF	.	.	TRBV3-1/TRBV3-2	TRBJ1-1
TGTGCCAGCAGCGAGGGGACAGATAATGAAAAACTGTTTTTT	CASSEGTDNEKLFF	TRBD1	.	TRBV9	TRBJ1-4
TGTGCCAGCAGCGGCACTAGCGGGCCCTACAATGAGCAGTTCTTC	CASSGTSGPYNEQFF	TRBD2	.	TRBV3-1/TRBV3-2	TRBJ2-1
TGCAGCGGGGGACAGGCTCTGAACACTGAAGCTTTCTTT	CSGGQALNTEAFF	TRBD1	.	TRBV29-1	TRBJ1-1
TGTGCCAGCTCCCAACAGCGGGCCCATAGGCAGCCCCAGCATTTT	CASSQQRAHRQPQHF	.	.	TRBV18	TRBJ1-5
TGTGCCAGTTTGGACAGGGGAGTAGGTCAGCCCCAGCATTTT	CASLDRGVGQPQHF	TRBD1	.	TRBV6-5	TRBJ1-5
TGTGCCAGCAGCTGGGGCCAAGTAGGGGGTTACGAGCAGTACTTC	CASSWGQVGGYEQYF	.	.	TRBV11-2	TRBJ2-7
TGTGCCGCGGGGGGACGGGACTATGGCTACACCTTC	CAAGGRDYGYTF	.	.	TRBV2	TRBJ1-2
TGTGCCACCAGCTTAGCGGGAGAGCTTAGCACAGATACGCAGTATTTT	CATSLAGELSTDTQYF	TRBD2	.	TRBV24-1	TRBJ2-3
TGTGCCAGCAGCGTAGCGGCGGATTTCACAGATACGCAGTATTTT	CASSVAADFTDTQYF	.	once	TRBV9	TRBJ2-3
TGCAGCGGGGTTGGACAGGGGACGAGGGGCTACACCTTC	CSGVGQGTRGYTF	TRBD1	few	TRBV29-1	TRBJ1-2
TGTGCCAGCAGTTACTCATGGGGAGGTGACACTGAAGCTTTCTTT	CASSYSWGGDTEAFF	.	.	TRBV6-5	TRBJ1-1
TGTGCCAGTCGTCATGGACAGGGTGATGAGCAGTTCTTC	CASRHGQGDEQFF	TRBD1	.	TRBV28	TRBJ2-1
TGTGCCAGCCGCACAGGGGTTAGTTCACCCCTCCACTTT	CASRTGVSSPLHF	TRBD1	.	TRBV18	TRBJ1-6